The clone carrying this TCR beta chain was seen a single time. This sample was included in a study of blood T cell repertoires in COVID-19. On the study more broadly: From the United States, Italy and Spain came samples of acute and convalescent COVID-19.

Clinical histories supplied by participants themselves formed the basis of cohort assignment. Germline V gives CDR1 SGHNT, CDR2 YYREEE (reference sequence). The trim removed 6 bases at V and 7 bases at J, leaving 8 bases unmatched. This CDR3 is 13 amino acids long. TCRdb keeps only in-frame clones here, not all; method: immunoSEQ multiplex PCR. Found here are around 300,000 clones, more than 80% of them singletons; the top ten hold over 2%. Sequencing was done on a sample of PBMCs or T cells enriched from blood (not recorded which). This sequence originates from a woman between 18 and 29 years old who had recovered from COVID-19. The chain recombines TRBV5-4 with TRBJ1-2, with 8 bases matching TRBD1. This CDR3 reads CASTPGTGGGYTF. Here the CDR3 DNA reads TGTGCCAGCACACCCGGGACAGGCGGTGGCTACACCTTC.